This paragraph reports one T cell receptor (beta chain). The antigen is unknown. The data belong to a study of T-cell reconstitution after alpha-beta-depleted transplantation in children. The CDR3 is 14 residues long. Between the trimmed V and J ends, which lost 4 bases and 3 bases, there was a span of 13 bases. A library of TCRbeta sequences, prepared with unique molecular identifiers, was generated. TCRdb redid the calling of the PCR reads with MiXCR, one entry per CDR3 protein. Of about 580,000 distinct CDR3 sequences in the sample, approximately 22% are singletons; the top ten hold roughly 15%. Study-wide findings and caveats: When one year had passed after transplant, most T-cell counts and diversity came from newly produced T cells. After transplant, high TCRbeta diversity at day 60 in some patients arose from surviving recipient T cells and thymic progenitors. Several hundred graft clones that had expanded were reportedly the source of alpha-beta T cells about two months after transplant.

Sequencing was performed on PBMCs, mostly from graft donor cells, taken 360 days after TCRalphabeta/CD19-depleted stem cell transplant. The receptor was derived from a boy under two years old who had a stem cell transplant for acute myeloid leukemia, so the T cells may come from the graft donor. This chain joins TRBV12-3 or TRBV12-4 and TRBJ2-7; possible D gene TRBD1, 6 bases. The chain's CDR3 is CASSWEGDIYEQYF. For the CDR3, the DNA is TGTGCCAGCAGTTGGGAAGGGGACATCTACGAGCAGTACTTC.